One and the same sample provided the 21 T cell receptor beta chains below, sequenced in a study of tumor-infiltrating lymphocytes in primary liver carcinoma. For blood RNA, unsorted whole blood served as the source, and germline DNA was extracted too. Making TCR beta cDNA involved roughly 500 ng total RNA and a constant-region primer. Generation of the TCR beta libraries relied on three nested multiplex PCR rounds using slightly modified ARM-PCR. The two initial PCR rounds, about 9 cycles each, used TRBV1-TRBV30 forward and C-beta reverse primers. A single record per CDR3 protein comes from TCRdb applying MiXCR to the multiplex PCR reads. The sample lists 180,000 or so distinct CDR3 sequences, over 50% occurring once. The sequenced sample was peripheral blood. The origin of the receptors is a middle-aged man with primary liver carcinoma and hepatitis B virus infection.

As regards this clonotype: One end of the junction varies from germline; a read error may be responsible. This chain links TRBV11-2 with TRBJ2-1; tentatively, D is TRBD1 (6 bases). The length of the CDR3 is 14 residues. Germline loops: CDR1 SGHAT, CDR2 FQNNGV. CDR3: CVSSRDNSYNEQFF. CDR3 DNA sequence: TGTGTCAGCAGCCGGGACAACTCCTACAATGAGCAGTTCTTC.

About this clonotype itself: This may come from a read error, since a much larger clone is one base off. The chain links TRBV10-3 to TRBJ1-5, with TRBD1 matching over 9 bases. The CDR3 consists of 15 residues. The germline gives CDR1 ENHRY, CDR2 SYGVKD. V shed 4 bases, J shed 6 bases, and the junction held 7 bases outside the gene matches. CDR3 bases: TGTGCCATCAGTGTGTCGACAGGGGGAGCTCAGCCCCAGCATTTT. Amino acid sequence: CAISVSTGGAQPQHF.

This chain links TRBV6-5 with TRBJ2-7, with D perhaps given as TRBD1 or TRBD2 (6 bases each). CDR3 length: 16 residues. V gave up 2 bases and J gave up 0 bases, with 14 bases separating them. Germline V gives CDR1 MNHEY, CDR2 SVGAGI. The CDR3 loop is CASSYRGVGFSYEQYF. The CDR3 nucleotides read TGTGCCAGCAGTTACAGGGGGGTCGGTTTCTCCTACGAGCAGTACTTC.

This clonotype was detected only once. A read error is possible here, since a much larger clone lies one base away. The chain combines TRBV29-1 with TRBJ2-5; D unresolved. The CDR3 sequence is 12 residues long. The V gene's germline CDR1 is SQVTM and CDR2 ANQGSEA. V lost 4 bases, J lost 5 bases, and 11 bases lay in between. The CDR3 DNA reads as TGCAGCGTTGGGCCCTGGCGCGAGACCCAGTACTTC. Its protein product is CSVGPWRETQYF.

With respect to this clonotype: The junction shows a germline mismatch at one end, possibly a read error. CDR3 nucleotide sequence: TGTGTCAGCAGCTTAGTTGGGCAGGGGCCAACTGAAGCTTTCTTT. Its translation is CVSSLVGQGPTEAFF. The chain links TRBV11-2 to TRBJ1-1, with D perhaps TRBD1 (6 bases). CDR3 length equals 15 residues. Per germline, CDR1 SGHAT and CDR2 FQNNGV.

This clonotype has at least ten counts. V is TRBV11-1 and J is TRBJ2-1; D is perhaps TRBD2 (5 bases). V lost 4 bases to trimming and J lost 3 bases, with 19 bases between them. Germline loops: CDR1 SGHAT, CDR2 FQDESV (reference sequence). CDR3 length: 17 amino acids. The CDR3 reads CASSSLDGLFFYNEQFF. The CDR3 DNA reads TGTGCCAGCAGCTCTCTAGACGGACTGTTTTTCTACAATGAGCAGTTCTTC. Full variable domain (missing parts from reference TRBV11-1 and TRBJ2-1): EAEVAQSPRYKITEKSQAVAFWCDPISGHATLYWYRQILGQGPELLVQFQDESVVDDSQLPKDRFSAERLKGVDSTLKIQPAELGDSAMYLCASSSLDGLFFYNEQFFGPGTRLTVL.

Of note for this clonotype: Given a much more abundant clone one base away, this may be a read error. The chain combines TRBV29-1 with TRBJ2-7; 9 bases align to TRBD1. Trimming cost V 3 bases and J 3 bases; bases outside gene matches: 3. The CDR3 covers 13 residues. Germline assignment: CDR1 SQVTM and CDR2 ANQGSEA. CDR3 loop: CSVEVTGGYEQYF. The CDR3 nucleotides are TGCAGCGTTGAGGTGACAGGGGGCTACGAGCAGTACTTC.

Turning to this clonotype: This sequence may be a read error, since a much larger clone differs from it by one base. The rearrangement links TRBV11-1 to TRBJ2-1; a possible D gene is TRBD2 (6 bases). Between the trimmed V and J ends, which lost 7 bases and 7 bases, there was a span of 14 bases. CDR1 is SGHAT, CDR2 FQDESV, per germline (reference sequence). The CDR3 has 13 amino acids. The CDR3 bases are TGTGCCAGCAACCACGCGGGGTTAAATGAGCAGTTCTTC. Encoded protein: CASNHAGLNEQFF.

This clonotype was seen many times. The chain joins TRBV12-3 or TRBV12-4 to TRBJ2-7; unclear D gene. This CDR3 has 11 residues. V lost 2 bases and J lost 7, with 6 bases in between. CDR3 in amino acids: CASSLSREQYF. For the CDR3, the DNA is TGTGCCAGCAGTTTAAGCCGGGAGCAGTACTTC.

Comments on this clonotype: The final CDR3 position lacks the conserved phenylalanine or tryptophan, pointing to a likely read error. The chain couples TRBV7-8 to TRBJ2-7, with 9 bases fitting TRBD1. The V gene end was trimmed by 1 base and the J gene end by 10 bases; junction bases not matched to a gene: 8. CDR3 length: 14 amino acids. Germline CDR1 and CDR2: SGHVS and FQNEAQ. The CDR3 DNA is TGTGCCAGCAGCTTAGGGTACAGGGACAGGGACCAGTACATT. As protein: CASSLGYRDRDQYI.

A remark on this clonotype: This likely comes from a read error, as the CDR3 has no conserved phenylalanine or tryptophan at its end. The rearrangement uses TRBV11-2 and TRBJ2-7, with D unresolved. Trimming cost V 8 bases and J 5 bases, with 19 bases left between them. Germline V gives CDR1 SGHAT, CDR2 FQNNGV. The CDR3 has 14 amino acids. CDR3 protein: CASALHPGSDEQYL. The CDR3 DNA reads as TGTGCCAGCGCCTTGCACCCCGGATCGGACGAGCAGTACCTC.

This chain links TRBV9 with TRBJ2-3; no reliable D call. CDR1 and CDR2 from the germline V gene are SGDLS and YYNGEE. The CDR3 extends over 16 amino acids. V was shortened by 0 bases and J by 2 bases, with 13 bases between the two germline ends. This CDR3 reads CASSVDPHTFTDTQYF. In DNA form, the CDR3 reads TGTGCCAGCAGCGTAGATCCACATACCTTCACAGATACGCAGTATTTT.

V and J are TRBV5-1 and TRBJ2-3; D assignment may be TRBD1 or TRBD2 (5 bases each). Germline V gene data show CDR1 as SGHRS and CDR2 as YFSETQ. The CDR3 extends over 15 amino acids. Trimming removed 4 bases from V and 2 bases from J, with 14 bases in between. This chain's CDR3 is CASSPLGPHTDTQYF. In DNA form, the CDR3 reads TGCGCCAGCAGCCCTTTGGGACCTCACACAGATACGCAGTATTTT.

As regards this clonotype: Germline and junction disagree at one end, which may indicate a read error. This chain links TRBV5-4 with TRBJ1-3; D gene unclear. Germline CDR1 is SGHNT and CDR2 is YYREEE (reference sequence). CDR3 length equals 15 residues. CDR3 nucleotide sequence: TGTGTCAGCAGCTCCACGAGTAACTCTGGAAACACCATATATTTT. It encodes CVSSSTSNSGNTIYF.

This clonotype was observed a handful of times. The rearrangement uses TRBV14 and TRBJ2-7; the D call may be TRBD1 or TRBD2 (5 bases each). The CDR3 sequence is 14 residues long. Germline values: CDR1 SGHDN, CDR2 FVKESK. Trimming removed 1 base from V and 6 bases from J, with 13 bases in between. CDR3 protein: CASSQGGIGTEQYF. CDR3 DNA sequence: TGTGCCAGCAGCCAAGGAGGTATCGGGACCGAGCAGTACTTC.

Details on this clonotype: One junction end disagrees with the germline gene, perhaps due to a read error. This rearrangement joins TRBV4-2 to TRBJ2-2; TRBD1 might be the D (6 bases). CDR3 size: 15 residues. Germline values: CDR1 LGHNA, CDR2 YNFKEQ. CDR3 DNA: TGTGCCAGTAGCCAATACCTACAGGGATCCGGGGAGCTGTTTTTT. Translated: CASSQYLQGSGELFF.

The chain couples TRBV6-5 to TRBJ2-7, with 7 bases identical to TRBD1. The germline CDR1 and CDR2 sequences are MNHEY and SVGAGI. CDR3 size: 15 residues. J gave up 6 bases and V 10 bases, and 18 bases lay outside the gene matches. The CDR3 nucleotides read TGTGCCACGAGACCGGACCGGGACAGCATCTCCGAGCAGTACTTC. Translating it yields CATRPDRDSISEQYF.

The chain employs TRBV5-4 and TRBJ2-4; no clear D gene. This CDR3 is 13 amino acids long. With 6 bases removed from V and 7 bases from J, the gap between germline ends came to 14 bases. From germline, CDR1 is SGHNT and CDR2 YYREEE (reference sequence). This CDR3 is CASNLPPQNIQYF. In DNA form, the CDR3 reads TGTGCCAGCAACTTACCCCCACAGAACATTCAGTACTTC.

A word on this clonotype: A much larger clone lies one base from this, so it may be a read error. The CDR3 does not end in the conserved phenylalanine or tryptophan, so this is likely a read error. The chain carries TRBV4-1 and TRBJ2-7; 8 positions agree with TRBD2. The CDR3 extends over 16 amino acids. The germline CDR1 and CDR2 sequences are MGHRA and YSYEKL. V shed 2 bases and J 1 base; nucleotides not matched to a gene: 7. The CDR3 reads CASSQKSLAGSYEQYL. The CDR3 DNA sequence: TGCGCCAGCAGCCAAAAAAGCCTAGCGGGTTCCTACGAGCAGTACTTA.

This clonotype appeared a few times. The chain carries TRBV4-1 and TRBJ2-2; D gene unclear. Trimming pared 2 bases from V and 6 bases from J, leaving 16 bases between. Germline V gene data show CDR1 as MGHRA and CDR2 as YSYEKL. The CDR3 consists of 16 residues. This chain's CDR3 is CASSQLDLLVPGELFF. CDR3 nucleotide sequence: TGCGCCAGCAGCCAACTCGACCTCCTAGTACCCGGGGAGCTGTTTTTT.

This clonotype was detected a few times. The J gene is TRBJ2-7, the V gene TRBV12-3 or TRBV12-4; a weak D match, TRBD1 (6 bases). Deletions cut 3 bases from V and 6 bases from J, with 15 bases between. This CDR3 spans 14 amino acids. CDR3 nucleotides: TGTGCCAGCAGTTTGGACAGCGTCAAGGGCGAGCAGTACTTC. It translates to CASSLDSVKGEQYF.